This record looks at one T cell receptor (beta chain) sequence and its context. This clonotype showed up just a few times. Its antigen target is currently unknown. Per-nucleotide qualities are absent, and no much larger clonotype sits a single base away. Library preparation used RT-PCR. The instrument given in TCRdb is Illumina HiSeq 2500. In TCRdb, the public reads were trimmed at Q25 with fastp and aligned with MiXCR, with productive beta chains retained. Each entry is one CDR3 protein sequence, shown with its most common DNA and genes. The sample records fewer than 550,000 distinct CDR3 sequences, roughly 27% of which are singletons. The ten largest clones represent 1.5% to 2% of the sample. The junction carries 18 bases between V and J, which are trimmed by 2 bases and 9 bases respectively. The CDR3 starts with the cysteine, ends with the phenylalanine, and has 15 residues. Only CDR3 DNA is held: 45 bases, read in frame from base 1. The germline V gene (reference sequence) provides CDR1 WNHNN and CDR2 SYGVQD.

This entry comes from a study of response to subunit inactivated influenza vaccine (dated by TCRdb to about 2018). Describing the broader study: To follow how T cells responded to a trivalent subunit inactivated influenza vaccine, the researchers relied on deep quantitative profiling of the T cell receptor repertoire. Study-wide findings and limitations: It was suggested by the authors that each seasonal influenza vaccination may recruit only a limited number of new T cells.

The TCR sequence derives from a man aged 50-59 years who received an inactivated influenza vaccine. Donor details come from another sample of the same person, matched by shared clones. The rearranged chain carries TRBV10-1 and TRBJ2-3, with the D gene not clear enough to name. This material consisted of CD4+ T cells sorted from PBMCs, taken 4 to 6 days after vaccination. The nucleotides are TGCGCCAGCAGTGAGGGGTTGGCCCACCTGGGGACGCAGTATTTT. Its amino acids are CASSEGLAHLGTQYF.